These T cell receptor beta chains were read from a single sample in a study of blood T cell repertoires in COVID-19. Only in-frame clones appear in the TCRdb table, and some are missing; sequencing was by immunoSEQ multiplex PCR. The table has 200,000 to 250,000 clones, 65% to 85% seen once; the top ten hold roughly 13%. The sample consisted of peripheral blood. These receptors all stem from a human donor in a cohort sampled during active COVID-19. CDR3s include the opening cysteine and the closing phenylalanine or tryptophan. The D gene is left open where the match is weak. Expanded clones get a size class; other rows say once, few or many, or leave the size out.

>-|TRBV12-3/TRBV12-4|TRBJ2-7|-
CASSFRVPSEQYF
TGTGCCAGCAGTTTCAGGGTACCTTCCGAGCAGTACTTC
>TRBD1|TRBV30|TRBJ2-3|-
CAWERQGADTQYF
TGTGCCTGGGAAAGACAGGGGGCTGATACGCAGTATTTT
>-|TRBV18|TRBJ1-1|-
CASSPQGQGTEAFF
TGTGCCAGCTCACCACAGGGCCAGGGAACTGAAGCTTTCTTT
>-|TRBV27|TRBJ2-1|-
CASSLVVRFGQYNEQFF
TGTGCCAGCAGTTTGGTCGTTCGGTTTGGGCAGTACAATGAGCAGTTCTTC
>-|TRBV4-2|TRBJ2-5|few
CASSQDQKETQYF
TGTGCCAGCAGCCAAGACCAGAAAGAGACCCAGTACTTC
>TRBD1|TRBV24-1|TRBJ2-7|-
CATAGTGRYEQYF
TGTGCCACCGCTGGGACAGGGAGGTACGAGCAGTACTTC
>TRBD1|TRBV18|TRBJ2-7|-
CASSPQRTGTYEQYF
TGTGCCAGCTCACCGCAGCGGACAGGGACCTACGAGCAGTACTTC
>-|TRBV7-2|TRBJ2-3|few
CASSRRGADTQYF
TGTGCCAGCAGTCGTCGCGGGGCAGATACGCAGTATTTT
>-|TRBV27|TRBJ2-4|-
CASSLLGRNIQYF
TGTGCCAGCAGTTTATTAGGGAGGAACATTCAGTACTTC
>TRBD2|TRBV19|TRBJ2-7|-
CASSIVAGEIGEQYF
TGTGCCAGTAGTATCGTAGCGGGAGAAATTGGCGAGCAGTACTTC
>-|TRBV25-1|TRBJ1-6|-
CASSGGRVNSPLHF
TGTGCCAGCAGTGGCGGCAGGGTGAATTCACCCCTCCACTTT